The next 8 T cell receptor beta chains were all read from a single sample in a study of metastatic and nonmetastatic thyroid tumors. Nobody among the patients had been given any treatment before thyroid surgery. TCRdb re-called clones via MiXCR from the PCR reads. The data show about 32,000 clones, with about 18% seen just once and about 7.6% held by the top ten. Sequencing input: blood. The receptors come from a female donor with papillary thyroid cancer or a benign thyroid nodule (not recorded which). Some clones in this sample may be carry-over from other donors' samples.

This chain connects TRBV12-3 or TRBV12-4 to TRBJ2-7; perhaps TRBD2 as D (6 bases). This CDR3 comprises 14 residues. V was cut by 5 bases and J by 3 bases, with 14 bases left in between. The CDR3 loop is CASSRRENGYEQYF. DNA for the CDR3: TGTGCCAGCAGTCGCCGGGAGAACGGCTACGAGCAGTACTTC.

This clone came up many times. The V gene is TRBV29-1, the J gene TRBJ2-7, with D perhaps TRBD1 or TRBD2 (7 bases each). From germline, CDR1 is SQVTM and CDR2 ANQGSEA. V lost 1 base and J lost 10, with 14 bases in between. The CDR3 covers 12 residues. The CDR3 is CSVEASRGGQYF. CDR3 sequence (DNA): TGCAGCGTTGAAGCTAGCAGGGGGGGACAGTACTTC.

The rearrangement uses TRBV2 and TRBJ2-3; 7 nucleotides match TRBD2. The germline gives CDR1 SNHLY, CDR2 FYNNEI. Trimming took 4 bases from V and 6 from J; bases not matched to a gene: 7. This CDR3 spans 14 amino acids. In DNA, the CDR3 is TGTGCCAGCAGTGTTGGCGGGAGACCGGATACGCAGTATTTT. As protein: CASSVGGRPDTQYF.

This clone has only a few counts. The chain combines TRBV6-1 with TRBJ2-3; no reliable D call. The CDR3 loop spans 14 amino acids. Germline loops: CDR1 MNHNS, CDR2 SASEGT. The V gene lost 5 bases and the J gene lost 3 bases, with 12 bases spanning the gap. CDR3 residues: CASSRTVLTDTQYF. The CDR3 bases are TGTGCCAGCAGTAGGACGGTTCTGACAGATACGCAGTATTTT.

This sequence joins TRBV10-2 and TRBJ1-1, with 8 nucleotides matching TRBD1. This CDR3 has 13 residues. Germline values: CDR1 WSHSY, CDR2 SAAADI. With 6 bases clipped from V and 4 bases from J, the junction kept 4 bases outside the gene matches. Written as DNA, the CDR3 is TGCGCCAGCAGGTTCGACAGGGGCACTGAAGCTTTCTTT. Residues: CASRFDRGTEAFF.

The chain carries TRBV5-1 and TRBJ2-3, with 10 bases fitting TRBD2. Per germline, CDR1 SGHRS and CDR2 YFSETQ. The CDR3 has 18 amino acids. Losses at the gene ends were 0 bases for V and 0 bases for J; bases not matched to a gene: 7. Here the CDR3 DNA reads TGCGCCAGCAGCTTGGGGGCTAGCGGGAGCGCTAGCACAGATACGCAGTATTTT. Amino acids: CASSLGASGSASTDTQYF. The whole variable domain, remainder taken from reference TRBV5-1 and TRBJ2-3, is KAGVTQTPRYLIKTRGQQVTLSCSPISGHRSVSWYQQTPGQGLQFLFEYFSETQRNKGNFPGRFSGRQFSNSRSEMNVSTLELGDSALYLCASSLGASGSASTDTQYFGPGTRLTVL.

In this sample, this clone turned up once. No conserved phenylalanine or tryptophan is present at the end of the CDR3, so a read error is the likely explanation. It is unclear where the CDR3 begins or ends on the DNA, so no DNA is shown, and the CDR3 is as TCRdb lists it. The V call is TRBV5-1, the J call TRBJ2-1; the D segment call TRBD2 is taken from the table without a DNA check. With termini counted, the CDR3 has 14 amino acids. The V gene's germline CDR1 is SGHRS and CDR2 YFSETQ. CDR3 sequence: CAPPGTNFYNEQLV.

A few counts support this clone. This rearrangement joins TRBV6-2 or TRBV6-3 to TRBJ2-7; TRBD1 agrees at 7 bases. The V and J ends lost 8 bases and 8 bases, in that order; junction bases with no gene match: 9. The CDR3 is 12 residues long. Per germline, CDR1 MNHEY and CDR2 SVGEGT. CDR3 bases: TGTGCCAGCTCGCCTGCAGGGGGAAAGCAGTACTTC. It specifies CASSPAGGKQYF.